This TCR beta chain is drawn from a study of blood T cells in healthy people across ages. The use of a sample-barcoded 5' primer and a J-beta primer mix characterized a second PCR of roughly 6 to 12 cycles. TCRdb called the 5' RACE reads again in MiXCR, with one record for every CDR3 protein. The repertoire holds approximately 800,000 distinct CDR3 sequences, with less than 80% as singletons. Per germline, CDR1 SGHDN and CDR2 FVKESK. The CDR3 sequence is 16 residues long. The V end was cut by 0 bases, the J end by 4 bases, with 13 bases between. This chain joins TRBV14 and TRBJ2-1; D is perhaps TRBD2 (6 bases). This receptor was identified in a man younger than 40 in good health. Sequencing input: blood. CDR3 sequence: CASSQDRLARYNEQFF. The DNA of the CDR3 is TGTGCCAGCAGCCAAGATCGGCTAGCGAGATACAATGAGCAGTTCTTC.